The present T cell receptor beta chain was sequenced within a study of memory CD4+ T cells and cytomegalovirus serostatus. At the level of the study: Of the healthy Belgian adults, under 10 were CMV seropositive and fewer than 30 seronegative.

Original handling: Out-of-frame sequences were removed, leaving 2 million to 2.5 million distinct TCRbeta sequences. Profiling relied on immunoSEQ multiplex PCR, and the TCRdb table lists in-frame clones only, not all of them. From that table come the V and J calls and clone size; the DNA was used to work out D and trimming. Of just under 95,000 clones detected, 75% to 90% appear once; the ten largest clones hold approximately 4%. The sort gate was single viable CD3+CD4+CD8-CD45RO+ cells for memory CD4+ T cells. V lost 9 bases to trimming and J lost 8 bases, with 16 bases between them. CDR1 and CDR2 from the germline V gene are LNHDA and SQIVND (reference sequence). This CDR3 has 12 amino acids.

This rearrangement joins TRBV19 to TRBJ1-2, with D maybe TRBD1 (6 bases). Source material: memory CD4+ T cells from blood. This clonotype originated in an adult in good health and CMV-seropositive. CDR3 sequence (DNA): TGTGCCAGCACAGAACAGGGATACGGCTACACCTTC. Translated: CASTEQGYGYTF.